The 25 T cell receptor beta chains below were found in one sample sequenced in a study of blood T cell repertoires in COVID-19. TCRdb's copy holds only in-frame clones and misses some; the assay was immunoSEQ multiplex PCR. Among roughly 150,000 clones listed, 81% were seen once. The material sequenced was peripheral blood. Source of these receptors: a human donor in a cohort sampled during active COVID-19.

The CDR3 reads CASFQRGGEAFF. The CDR3 DNA sequence: TGTGCCAGCTTCCAAAGAGGCGGTGAAGCTTTCTTT. This rearrangement joins TRBV3-1 (or the pseudogene TRBV3-2) to TRBJ1-1; D remains unclear. Trimming took 8 bases from V and 7 from J, leaving 14 bases between them. The CDR3 spans 12 residues. Germline V gives CDR1 LGHDT, CDR2 YNNKEL (reference sequence).

This clone was seen a single time. The chain uses TRBV19 and TRBJ2-7; 9 nucleotides agree with TRBD1. CDR3 length: 14 amino acids. V was clipped by 4 bases and J by 2 bases; unmatched bases: 3. Germline V gene lookup returns CDR1 LNHDA and CDR2 SQIVND (reference sequence). CDR3 sequence: CASSTWTGAYEQYF. The CDR3 DNA reads TGTGCCAGTAGTACCTGGACAGGGGCCTACGAGCAGTACTTC.

The rearrangement links TRBV7-2 to TRBJ2-5, with 7 bases that match TRBD1. Germline V gives CDR1 SGHTA, CDR2 FQGNSA. The V segment lost 4 bases and the J segment 7 bases; nucleotides outside the gene matches: 6. The CDR3 totals 13 residues. CDR3 nucleotide sequence: TGTGCCAGCAGCTCCAAGGGGGCAGGGACCCAGTACTTC. Residues: CASSSKGAGTQYF.

This sequence joins TRBV28 and TRBJ1-5, with unresolved D. V was trimmed by 7 bases and J by 1 base, leaving 2 bases between them. CDR1 and CDR2 (germline): MDHEN, SYDVKM. This CDR3 is built from 11 residues. Here the CDR3 DNA reads TGTGCCAGCACGAGCAATCAGCCCCAGCATTTT. It codes for CASTSNQPQHF.

V is TRBV23-1 and J is TRBJ2-7; D might be TRBD2 (6 bases). TRBV23-1 is an ORF for which the function is uncertain. This CDR3 is built from 14 residues. V shed 3 bases and J shed 5 bases, with 14 bases lying between them. The CDR3 sequence is CASSQGAGIHEQYF. DNA for the CDR3: TGCGCCAGCAGTCAGGGCGCGGGGATCCACGAGCAGTACTTC.

V gene TRBV9 combines with J gene TRBJ2-1, with D maybe TRBD1 (6 bases). Germline lookup yields CDR1 SGDLS and CDR2 YYNGEE. V dropped 4 bases and J dropped 6 bases, with 20 bases sitting between them. The CDR3 spans 16 residues. The CDR3 region is CASSLSTGILVNEQFF. For the CDR3, the DNA is TGTGCCAGCAGCCTAAGTACAGGGATTCTGGTCAATGAGCAGTTCTTC. The whole variable domain, remainder taken from reference TRBV9 and TRBJ2-1, is DSGVTQTPKHLITATGQRVTLRCSPRSGDLSVYWYQQSLDQGLQFLIQYYNGEERAKGNILERFSAQQFPDLHSELNLSSLELGDSALYFCASSLSTGILVNEQFFGPGTRLTVL.

V is TRBV3-1 (or the pseudogene TRBV3-2) and J is TRBJ2-5, with 9 bases aligning to TRBD2. V lost 0 bases to trimming and J lost 5 bases; unmatched junction nucleotides: 10. The CDR3 is 17 amino acids. CDR1 is LGHDT, CDR2 YNNKEL, per germline (reference sequence). The CDR3 spells CASSQDLLAGDDETQYF. The CDR3 nucleotides read TGTGCCAGCAGCCAAGATCTTTTAGCGGGGGACGATGAGACCCAGTACTTC.

J is TRBJ2-2 and V is TRBV19; possible D gene TRBD2, 6 bases. Germline V CDR1 and CDR2: LNHDA, SQIVND (reference sequence). The CDR3 covers 15 residues. V was pared by 5 bases and J by 1 base, with 11 bases between. CDR3 in DNA: TGTGCCAGTAGTTGGGGACTTAGGAACACCGGGGAGCTGTTTTTT. Translated, it gives CASSWGLRNTGELFF.

J is TRBJ2-1 and V is TRBV24-1; 7 positions agree with TRBD2. V lost 6 bases and J lost 8; bases outside the gene matches: 0. The CDR3 contains 11 residues. Germline CDR1 is KGHDR and CDR2 is SFDVKD. The CDR3 loop reads CATSRGDEQFF. CDR3 DNA: TGTGCCACCAGTCGGGGGGATGAGCAGTTCTTC.

V and J are TRBV12-5 and TRBJ2-5, with D unclear. V was clipped by 2 bases and J by 1 base, with 8 bases between them. CDR1 and CDR2 (germline): LGHNT, FRNRAP. The CDR3 is 14 residues long. The DNA of the CDR3 is TGTGCTAGTGGTTTGTTGGGCATCCAAGAGACCCAGTACTTC. This translates into CASGLLGIQETQYF. Drawing the rest from reference TRBV12-5 and TRBJ2-5, the complete variable domain is DARVTQTPRHKVTEMGQEVTMRCQPILGHNTVFWYRQTMMQGLELLAYFRNRAPLDDSGMPKDRFSAEMPDATLATLKIQPSEPRDSAVYFCASGLLGIQETQYFGPGTRLLVL.

The rearrangement links TRBV30 to TRBJ2-7; 7 nucleotides agree with TRBD1. Germline CDR1 is GTSNPN and CDR2 is SVGIG (reference sequence). The CDR3 runs to 16 residues. J was trimmed by 5 bases and V by 4 bases; bases with no gene match: 17. The CDR3 nucleotides are TGTGCCTGGACGCCCGGACAGGCGCTGGCGGACCACGAGCAGTACTTC. It is translated as CAWTPGQALADHEQYF.

This clone was observed a few times. This chain links TRBV7-9 with TRBJ1-5; TRBD1 agrees at 9 bases. CDR1 is SEHNR and CDR2 is FQNEAQ in the germline V gene (reference sequence). Losses at the gene ends were 1 base for V and 3 bases for J; bases not matched to a gene: 7. This CDR3 has 17 amino acids. The DNA for the CDR3 is TGTGCCAGCAGCTTAGGGGGGACAGGGAGGTACAATCAGCCCCAGCATTTT. Protein: CASSLGGTGRYNQPQHF. The whole variable domain, filled in from reference TRBV7-9 and TRBJ1-5, reads DTGVSQNPRHKITKRGQNVTFRCDPISEHNRLYWYRQTLGQGPEFLTYFQNEAQLEKSRLLSDRFSAERPKGSFSTLEIQRTEQGDSAMYLCASSLGGTGRYNQPQHFGDGTRLSIL.

This chain links TRBV27 with TRBJ2-7; no reliable D call. This CDR3 spans 14 amino acids. Between the trimmed V and J ends, which lost 8 bases and 2 bases, there was a span of 16 bases. Germline CDR1 MNHEY, CDR2 SMNVEV (reference sequence). CDR3 sequence: CASAKARDAYEQYF. The DNA of the CDR3 is TGTGCCAGCGCCAAAGCAAGAGATGCCTACGAGCAGTACTTC.

The genes are TRBV9 and TRBJ2-7; tentative D call: TRBD1 (6 bases). Germline CDR1 and CDR2: SGDLS and YYNGEE. The CDR3 consists of 15 residues. With 0 bases removed from V and 3 bases from J, the gap between germline ends came to 13 bases. The chain's CDR3 is CASSVAFGGDYEQYF. As DNA, the CDR3 is TGTGCCAGCAGCGTAGCTTTTGGGGGCGACTACGAGCAGTACTTC.

The chain carries TRBV7-9 and TRBJ2-3; D gene ambiguous. The germline CDR1 and CDR2 sequences are SEHNR and FQNEAQ (reference sequence). The CDR3 length is 12 residues. Trimming shortened V by 5 bases and J by 7 bases, and 10 bases separated the two germline ends. CDR3: CASSPRLNTQYF. CDR3 bases: TGTGCCAGCAGCCCTCGACTGAATACGCAGTATTTT.

CDR3 nucleotides: TGCAGTGCAAGCGGGACCTACGAGCAGTACTTC. Translated: CSASGTYEQYF. The V and J genes are TRBV20-1 and TRBJ2-7; TRBD2 aligns across 7 bases. This CDR3 region has 11 residues. Germline V gives CDR1 DFQATT, CDR2 SNEGSKA (reference sequence). Germline trimming cut 6 bases from V and 2 bases from J; bases unmatched to any gene: 1.

Regarding this clone: The sample contains more than one DNA sequence encoding this CDR3. The chain joins TRBV7-9 to TRBJ2-1, with D possibly TRBD2 on 6 matching bases. This CDR3 spans 14 amino acids. Germline CDR1 and CDR2: SEHNR and FQNEAQ (reference sequence). V was shortened by 3 bases and J by 1 base, with 7 bases between the two germline ends. The CDR3 reads CASSLAGSYNEQFF. The CDR3 DNA reads as TGTGCCAGCAGCTTGGCGGGGTCCTACAATGAGCAGTTCTTC.

The chain employs TRBV13 and TRBJ2-3; unclear D gene. Between the trimmed V and J ends, which lost 3 bases and 1 base, there was a span of 14 bases. Germline CDR1 and CDR2: PRHDT and FYEKMQ (reference sequence). The CDR3 spans 16 residues. CDR3 coding DNA: TGTGCCAGCAGCTTTATGACCGGGTCACGCACAGATACGCAGTATTTT. Its protein is CASSFMTGSRTDTQYF. Together with reference TRBV13 and TRBJ2-3, the CDR3 gives the full variable domain: AAGVIQSPRHLIKEKRETATLKCYPIPRHDTVYWYQQGPGQDPQFLISFYEKMQSDKGSIPDRFSAQQFSDYHSELNMSSLELGDSALYFCASSFMTGSRTDTQYFGPGTRLTVL.

This sequence joins TRBV30 and TRBJ2-7; 7 bases are shared with TRBD1. The CDR3 runs to 14 residues. Trimming cost V 7 bases and J 2 bases; bases outside gene matches: 11. Germline values: CDR1 GTSNPN, CDR2 SVGIG (reference sequence). CDR3 in DNA: TGTGCCTCCAAATCGGACAGGAAGGCCTACGAGCAGTACTTC. This encodes CASKSDRKAYEQYF.

The V call is TRBV19, the J call TRBJ1-5; D not certain. This CDR3 spans 15 amino acids. The germline V gene has CDR1 LNHDA and CDR2 SQIVND (reference sequence). V was cut by 0 bases and J by 0 bases, with 6 bases left in between. The CDR3 DNA sequence: TGTGCCAGTAGTATAGACCGGGATAGCAATCAGCCCCAGCATTTT. As protein: CASSIDRDSNQPQHF. Looking up the rest from reference TRBV19 and TRBJ1-5 gives the full variable domain: DGGITQSPKYLFRKEGQNVTLSCEQNLNHDAMYWYRQDPGQGLRLIYYSQIVNDFQKGDIAEGYSVSREKKESFPLTVTSAQKNPTAFYLCASSIDRDSNQPQHFGDGTRLSIL.

This clone was recorded only once. The chain joins TRBV19 to TRBJ2-5; D unclear. Germline-derived CDR1 and CDR2 are LNHDA and SQIVND (reference sequence). This CDR3 has 12 residues. Trimming took off 0 bases at V and 4 bases at J, with 3 bases between the two ends. CDR3 DNA: TGTGCCAGTAGTATAGAGCGAGAGACCCAGTACTTC. This gives the protein CASSIERETQYF.

This sequence joins TRBV3-1 (or the pseudogene TRBV3-2) and TRBJ2-1; 11 nucleotides align to TRBD2. With 5 bases clipped from V and 6 bases from J, the junction kept 6 bases outside the gene matches. CDR3 length: 15 residues. Germline V gene data show CDR1 as LGHDT and CDR2 as YNNKEL (reference sequence). CDR3 bases: TGTGCCAGCAGCGAAGGGACTAGCGGCCTCAATGAGCAGTTCTTC. Translating gives CASSEGTSGLNEQFF.

This clone was counted a few times. J is TRBJ1-5 and V is TRBV6-2 or TRBV6-3; TRBD1 matches at 7 bases. The CDR3 is made up of 14 amino acids. Losses at the gene ends were 3 bases for V and 5 bases for J; bases not matched to a gene: 4. CDR1 is MNHEY, CDR2 SVGEGT, per germline. CDR3 sequence (DNA): TGTGCCAGCAGTTATCGGGACAGTCATCAGCCCCAGCATTTT. This gives the protein CASSYRDSHQPQHF.

This clone was counted a single time. This chain connects TRBV29-1 to TRBJ2-7; the match to TRBD2 covers 10 bases. The CDR3 consists of 13 residues. V gave up 5 bases and J gave up 0 bases; unmatched junction bases: 1. Germline lookup yields CDR1 SQVTM and CDR2 ANQGSEA. CDR3 in amino acids: CSVRTSGSYEQYF. The CDR3, as DNA: TGCAGCGTTCGGACTAGCGGCTCCTACGAGCAGTACTTC.

The chain links TRBV19 to TRBJ2-7; D is undetermined. Trimming stripped 3 bases from V and 0 bases from J, with 9 bases between. CDR1 and CDR2 (germline): LNHDA, SQIVND (reference sequence). This CDR3 contains 14 residues. CDR3 residues: CASSMAGNSYEQYF. The CDR3 nucleotides read TGTGCCAGTAGTATGGCAGGTAACTCCTACGAGCAGTACTTC.